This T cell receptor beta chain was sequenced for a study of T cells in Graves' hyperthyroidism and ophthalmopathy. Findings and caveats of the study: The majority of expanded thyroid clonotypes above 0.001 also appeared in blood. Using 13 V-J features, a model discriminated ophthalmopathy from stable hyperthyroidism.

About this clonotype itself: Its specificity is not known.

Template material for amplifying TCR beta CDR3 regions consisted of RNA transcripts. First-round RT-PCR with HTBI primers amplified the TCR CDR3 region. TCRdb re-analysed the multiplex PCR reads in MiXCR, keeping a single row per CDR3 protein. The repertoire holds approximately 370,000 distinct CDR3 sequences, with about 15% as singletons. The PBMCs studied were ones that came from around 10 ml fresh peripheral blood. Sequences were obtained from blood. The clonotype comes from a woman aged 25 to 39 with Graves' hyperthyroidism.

The CDR3 region has the DNA TGCAGCGAGACGGGAGGCAGCACAGATACGCAGTATTTT. Protein sequence: CSETGGSTDTQYF. The V and J genes are TRBV29-1 and TRBJ2-3, with 7 bases identical to TRBD2. CDR3 length: 13 residues. V lost 7 bases, J lost 0 bases, and 4 bases stayed unmatched. Germline loops: CDR1 SQVTM, CDR2 ANQGSEA.